The 28 T cell receptor beta chains reported below all come from one sample, sequenced in a study of T-cell reconstitution after alpha-beta-depleted transplantation in children. It was with unique molecular identifiers that the TCRbeta library was prepared. TCRdb reprocessed the PCR reads via MiXCR and lists one record per CDR3 protein. The table shows approximately 390,000 distinct CDR3 sequences, with approximately 11% occurring only once. The source material was PBMCs from the stem cell graft donor, sampled from the stem cell graft. These receptor sequences come from a human donor who donated a stem cell graft to a child with acute myeloid leukemia.

This clonotype was seen a few times. The chain couples TRBV6-5 to TRBJ2-7, with 8 positions matching TRBD1. The V and J ends lost 2 bases and 2 bases, in that order; junction bases with no gene match: 8. This CDR3 region has 16 residues. CDR1 is MNHEY and CDR2 is SVGAGI in the germline V gene. As DNA, the CDR3 is TGTGCCAGCAGTTACGGATTAGGACAGGGCACCTACGAGCAGTACTTC. Amino acid sequence: CASSYGLGQGTYEQYF.

V is TRBV15 and J is TRBJ2-2; possibly TRBD1 for D (6 bases). Germline loops: CDR1 LNHNV, CDR2 YYDKDF (reference sequence). CDR3 length equals 15 residues. V gave up 0 bases and J gave up 5 bases, with 10 bases separating them. CDR3 protein: CATSRDRGRTGELFF. Here the CDR3 DNA reads TGTGCCACCAGCAGAGACAGGGGCCGGACCGGGGAGCTGTTTTTT.

This chain uses TRBV12-3 or TRBV12-4 with TRBJ2-1, with TRBD2 identical over 10 bases. The junction had 9 bases not matched to a gene; V was cut back by 3 bases and J by 7 bases. The CDR3 extends over 16 amino acids. CDR3 DNA: TGTGCCAGCAGTTTTAGAAGCGGGGGGGCTCTTAATGAGCAGTTCTTC. Translated, it gives CASSFRSGGALNEQFF.

The rearrangement joins TRBV5-1 to TRBJ2-7, with D perhaps being TRBD1 or TRBD2 (5 bases each). Trimming removed 5 bases at V and 0 bases at J, with 12 bases between. Germline lookup yields CDR1 SGHRS and CDR2 YFSETQ. The CDR3 sequence is 14 residues long. DNA for the CDR3: TGCGCCAGCAGGGCGACAGCGGCCTCCTACGAGCAGTACTTC. Its translation: CASRATAASYEQYF.

This chain uses TRBV6-2 or TRBV6-3 with TRBJ1-1; the match to TRBD1 covers 8 bases. The CDR3 covers 15 residues. CDR1 is MNHEY and CDR2 is SVGEGT in the germline V gene. The V gene end was trimmed by 5 bases and the J gene end by 3 bases; junction bases not matched to a gene: 8. The CDR3 coding sequence is TGTGCCAGCAGTCACGGACAGGGTTGGGACACTGAAGCTTTCTTT. As protein: CASSHGQGWDTEAFF.

This clonotype was counted between two and nine times. V gene TRBV20-1 combines with J gene TRBJ2-5, with TRBD2 matching over 9 bases. J lost 1 base, V lost 0 bases, and 9 bases had no gene match. The CDR3 runs to 17 residues. The germline CDR1 and CDR2 sequences are DFQATT and SNEGSKA (reference sequence). The chain's CDR3 is CSAREIGSGRIQETQYF. The CDR3 DNA reads TGCAGTGCTAGAGAAATCGGTAGCGGGAGAATCCAAGAGACCCAGTACTTC.

There are many counts of this clonotype. The gene calls are TRBV9 and TRBJ1-1, with 8 bases matching TRBD1. The CDR3 has 16 residues. The junction had 6 bases not matched to a gene; V was cut back by 1 base and J by 1 base. Germline-derived CDR1 and CDR2 are SGDLS and YYNGEE. CDR3 sequence: CASSVTTGGRNTEAFF. The CDR3, as DNA: TGTGCCAGCAGCGTAACAACAGGGGGGAGGAACACTGAAGCTTTCTTT.

This clonotype has only a few counts. The CDR3 sequence: CASRRTGGPAGELFF. Written as DNA, the CDR3 is TGCGCCAGCAGAAGGACAGGGGGCCCGGCCGGGGAGCTGTTTTTT. J is TRBJ2-2 and V is TRBV5-1, with TRBD1 matching over 11 bases. V lost 5 bases and J lost 6; bases outside the gene matches: 6. Germline loops: CDR1 SGHRS, CDR2 YFSETQ. CDR3 length: 15 amino acids.

There are a few counts of this clonotype. The chain combines TRBV7-8 with TRBJ1-5; 7 bases agree with TRBD1. This CDR3 spans 14 amino acids. The junction had 11 bases not matched to a gene; V was cut back by 5 bases and J by 10 bases. CDR1 is SGHVS and CDR2 is FQNEAQ in the germline V gene. CDR3 bases: TGTGCCAGCAGCCCCACAGGGGTTCAATATCCCCAGCATTTT. Protein product: CASSPTGVQYPQHF.

In this sample, this clonotype turned up many times. V usage is TRBV5-4 and J usage is TRBJ2-5, with D tentatively TRBD1 (6 bases). CDR3 length: 15 residues. CDR1 is SGHNT and CDR2 is YYREEE in the germline V gene (reference sequence). Trimming left V 1 base short and J 5 bases short, with 15 bases between. CDR3 in amino acids: CASSLSSGQRETQYF. The CDR3 nucleotides read TGTGCCAGCAGCTTGAGTTCCGGACAGAGGGAGACCCAGTACTTC.

V usage is TRBV20-1 and J usage is TRBJ2-1; 13 positions match TRBD2. The CDR3 has 19 amino acids. After removal of 5 bases from V and 8 bases from J, the junction contained 21 bases not matched to a gene. Germline lookup yields CDR1 DFQATT and CDR2 SNEGSKA (reference sequence). CDR3 sequence: CSAPQGAPSNGLAGDEQFF. The CDR3 region has the DNA TGCAGTGCTCCACAGGGGGCGCCTAGTAACGGACTAGCGGGAGATGAGCAGTTCTTC.

The rearrangement joins TRBV2 to TRBJ2-5, with D hard to call. V dropped 8 bases and J dropped 5 bases, with 12 bases sitting between them. Germline CDR1 and CDR2: SNHLY and FYNNEI. The length of the CDR3 is 12 residues. Written as DNA, the CDR3 is TGTGCCAGCGGGCTCCGCCTGGAGACCCAGTACTTC. Translated, it gives CASGLRLETQYF.

In its sample, this clonotype was seen a few times. V is TRBV20-1 and J is TRBJ2-3; 9 positions agree with TRBD2. In germline, CDR1 is DFQATT, CDR2 SNEGSKA (reference sequence). CDR3 length equals 15 residues. The V gene end was trimmed by 1 base and the J gene end by 2 bases; junction bases not matched to a gene: 4. The CDR3 sequence is CSARGLAVYTDTQYF. The CDR3 DNA follows: TGCAGTGCTAGAGGACTAGCGGTCTACACAGATACGCAGTATTTT.

The rearrangement links TRBV12-3 or TRBV12-4 to TRBJ2-1; D gene ambiguous. This CDR3 contains 12 residues. V gave up 4 bases and J gave up 5 bases, with 6 bases separating them. DNA of the CDR3: TGTGCCAGCAGTTCTAATAACAATGAGCAGTTCTTC. Its translation: CASSSNNNEQFF.

This clonotype has a handful of counts. The V call is TRBV9, the J call TRBJ2-1; 9 bases match TRBD2. J was trimmed by 4 bases and V by 4 bases; bases with no gene match: 6. CDR3 length equals 15 residues. Germline V lookup: CDR1 SGDLS, CDR2 YYNGEE. The CDR3 here is CASSFGLAQYNEQFF. For the CDR3, the DNA is TGTGCCAGCAGCTTCGGACTAGCGCAATACAATGAGCAGTTCTTC.

This clonotype was observed a handful of times. The V and J genes are TRBV12-3 or TRBV12-4 and TRBJ2-5; 7 bases are a match to TRBD1. Losses at the gene ends were 2 bases for V and 7 bases for J; bases not matched to a gene: 4. CDR3 length: 13 residues. The CDR3 DNA follows: TGTGCCAGCAGTTTAAAAGGGGGCGGGACCCAGTACTTC. Protein: CASSLKGGGTQYF.

V gene TRBV20-1 combines with J gene TRBJ1-6; D is perhaps TRBD1 (6 bases). This CDR3 is built from 15 residues. With 0 bases removed from V and 7 bases from J, the gap between germline ends came to 13 bases. CDR1 is DFQATT, CDR2 SNEGSKA, per germline (reference sequence). The CDR3 loop is CSARDQGKGNSPLHF. The CDR3 bases are TGCAGTGCTAGAGATCAGGGGAAAGGGAATTCACCCCTCCACTTT.

Concerning this clonotype itself: A read error is possible here, since a much larger clone lies one base away. The V call is TRBV12-3 or TRBV12-4, the J call TRBJ2-2; D could derive from TRBD1 or TRBD2 (6 bases each). This CDR3 region has 14 residues. V lost 6 bases and J 4 bases, leaving 12 bases between the germline ends. CDR3 DNA sequence: TGTGCCAGCAGCTTTCCGGGGGCCACCGGGGAGCTGTTTTTT. This translates into CASSFPGATGELFF.

V is TRBV5-1 and J is TRBJ2-5; 9 bases are shared with TRBD1. The CDR3 is 15 residues long. Germline-derived CDR1 and CDR2 are SGHRS and YFSETQ. V lost 3 bases and J lost 4; bases outside the gene matches: 7. The CDR3 loop is CASSSGQGISETQYF. DNA of the CDR3: TGCGCCAGCAGCTCCGGACAGGGGATTTCAGAGACCCAGTACTTC.

This clonotype was found many times. CDR3 bases: TGTGCCAGCAGTTTACCCACTGACAGGGCCTACGAGCAGTACTTC. Its protein is CASSLPTDRAYEQYF. The rearrangement joins TRBV27 to TRBJ2-7, with 7 bases matching TRBD1. CDR1 MNHEY and CDR2 SMNVEV come from the germline V gene (reference sequence). The CDR3 contains 15 residues. V gave up 2 bases and J gave up 2 bases; unmatched junction bases: 6.

J is TRBJ1-5 and V is TRBV5-6, with D unresolved. Germline V gene sequence: CDR1 SGHDT, CDR2 YYEEEE. CDR3 size: 18 residues. Trimming pared 2 bases from V and 2 bases from J, leaving 20 bases between. In nucleotides, the CDR3 is TGTGCCAGCAGCTTAGGCGTTCACGAGAACCGGGGCAATCAGCCCCAGCATTTT. It yields the protein CASSLGVHENRGNQPQHF.

The chain recombines TRBV4-1 with TRBJ1-2; D gene ambiguous. V shed 4 bases and J shed 5 bases, with 14 bases lying between them. CDR1 is MGHRA and CDR2 is YSYEKL in the germline V gene. The CDR3 has 14 residues. The CDR3 DNA follows: TGCGCCAGCAGCCCTAGGCAGAGCCTTTATGGCTACACCTTC. Translating it yields CASSPRQSLYGYTF.

The DNA of the CDR3 is TGTGCCATCAGTAGACAGGGGGGGAACACTGAAGCTTTCTTT. Residues: CAISRQGGNTEAFF. This chain uses TRBV10-3 with TRBJ1-1; 9 nucleotides line up with TRBD1. This CDR3 spans 14 amino acids. Looked up from germline, CDR1 is ENHRY and CDR2 is SYGVKD. V trimming: 5 bases; J trimming: 1 base; junction bases outside the gene matches: 2.

The chain employs TRBV7-2 and TRBJ1-1, with no clear D. The ends were cut back, 6 bases at V and 2 bases at J, with 13 bases in the middle. The CDR3 consists of 14 residues. In germline, CDR1 is SGHTA, CDR2 FQGNSA. CDR3 sequence: CASRTRTGNTEAFF. In DNA, the CDR3 is TGTGCCAGCAGAACCCGGACGGGAAACACTGAAGCTTTCTTT.

The chain couples TRBV5-4 to TRBJ2-5, with 7 bases identical to TRBD2. The V gene's germline CDR1 is SGHNT and CDR2 YYREEE (reference sequence). Trimming at V came to 4 bases and at J to 5 bases, leaving 14 bases not matched to a gene. The CDR3 is made up of 16 amino acids. The CDR3 DNA follows: TGTGCCAGCAGCGTGGACGGCCGGGACTATGATGAGACCCAGTACTTC. This translates into CASSVDGRDYDETQYF.

The rearrangement links TRBV6-1 to TRBJ2-7; 7 bases are shared with TRBD2. This CDR3 spans 16 amino acids. V was pared by 5 bases and J by 6 bases, with 16 bases of the junction left unmatched. CDR1 is MNHNS and CDR2 is SASEGT in the germline V gene. The CDR3 protein is CASSLGGAGRASEQYV. CDR3 sequence (DNA): TGTGCCAGCAGTCTAGGAGGAGCGGGGCGGGCTAGCGAGCAGTACGTC.

This chain joins TRBV2 and TRBJ1-5; D not certain. Germline V gene data show CDR1 as SNHLY and CDR2 as FYNNEI. CDR3 length equals 14 residues. Trimming removed 3 bases from V and 4 bases from J, with 10 bases in between. The CDR3 bases are TGTGCCAGCAGTGATACGGGTGGGAATCAGCCCCAGCATTTT. As protein: CASSDTGGNQPQHF.

The sample holds a few counts of this clonotype. The chain recombines TRBV20-1 with TRBJ1-2; TRBD1 matches at 7 bases. This CDR3 is built from 14 residues. Looked up from germline, CDR1 is DFQATT and CDR2 is SNEGSKA (reference sequence). V was clipped by 3 bases and J by 7 bases; unmatched bases: 11. CDR3 in amino acids: CSASGDSGTVGYTF. In nucleotides, the CDR3 is TGCAGTGCTAGCGGCGATTCCGGGACAGTTGGCTACACCTTC.